Presented here are 14 T cell receptor beta chains from one specimen sequenced in a study of T cell clonality in common variable immunodeficiency. Overall study findings and caveats: Fewer deletions and N-nucleotide insertions were reportedly seen in common variable immunodeficiency TCR beta sequences.

Libraries were prepared by immunoSEQ multiplex PCR; TCRdb keeps only in-frame clonotypes and omits some of them. The sample contains approximately 30,000 clones, none of them singletons. These receptors' targets are unknown. Sequencing was done on a sample of peripheral blood mononuclear cells. These receptors came from a human donor with common variable immunodeficiency.

This clone occurred many times. Read data end 3 residues before the CDR3 end; the end is taken from the germline J gene. The chain couples TRBV19 to TRBJ2-7; D is ambiguous. Trimming pared 4 bases from V and 1 base from J, leaving 11 bases between. The length of the CDR3 is 14 residues. Germline V gene data show CDR1 as LNHDA and CDR2 as SQIVND (reference sequence). The CDR3 sequence: CASSNAADSYEQYF. CDR3 DNA, as far as it was read: TGTGCCAGTAGTAATGCGGCGGATTCCTACGAG.

This clone was seen more than once but under ten times. The CDR3 is CASSESSDSTNYGYTF. The CDR3 DNA, read in part, is TGTGCCAGCAGCGAATCGTCGGACAGTACTAACTATGGC. V usage is TRBV6-1 and J usage is TRBJ1-2; D might be TRBD1 (6 bases). The CDR3 is cut off 3 residues early in the read; its end comes from the germline J gene. CDR1 and CDR2 (germline): MNHNS, SASEGT. The CDR3 runs to 16 residues. Deletions cut 6 bases from V and 0 bases from J, with 17 bases between.

Note on this clone: The read is 3 residues too short to cover the CDR3 end, so that end is filled in from the germline J gene. This chain links TRBV18 with TRBJ1-1, with 7 bases fitting TRBD1. CDR1 is KGHSH and CDR2 is LQKENI in the germline V gene. J lost 2 bases, V lost 0 bases, and 3 bases had no gene match. The CDR3 extends over 15 amino acids. CDR3 protein: CASSPPTGYNTEAFF. Partial CDR3 DNA: TGTGCCAGCTCACCACCGACAGGGTATAACACTGAA. Together with reference TRBV18 and TRBJ1-1, the CDR3 gives the full variable domain: NAGVMQNPRHLVRRRGQEARLRCSPMKGHSHVYWYRQLPEEGLKFMVYLQKENIIDESGMPKERFSAEFPKEGPSILRIQQVVRGDSAAYFCASSPPTGYNTEAFFGQGTRLTVV.

In this sample, this clone turned up a few times. The chain's CDR3 is CASSPGLAGGRNEQFF. Partial CDR3 DNA: TGCGCCAGCAGCCCGGGACTAGCGGGGGGGCGAAATGAG. J is TRBJ2-1 and V is TRBV5-1; 16 bases line up with TRBD2. The read is 3 residues too short to cover the CDR3 end, so that end is filled in from the germline J gene. V was clipped by 4 bases and J by 7 bases; unmatched bases: 5. Germline V gene sequence: CDR1 SGHRS, CDR2 YFSETQ. This CDR3 comprises 16 residues.

Details on this clone: The sequenced fragment ends 3 residues before the CDR3 boundary, so the rest is inferred from the germline J gene. The chain is built from TRBV7-6 and TRBJ2-7, with 14 bases matching TRBD2. The trim removed 5 bases at V and 6 bases at J, leaving 15 bases unmatched. The length of the CDR3 is 18 residues. CDR1 is SGHVS and CDR2 is FNYEAQ in the germline V gene. The CDR3 bases that were read are TGTGCCAGCAGCCTGAGACTAGCGGGGGGGCCGGTCCGGGGCGAG. This gives the protein CASSLRLAGGPVRGE. The entire CDR3 protein is CASSLRLAGGPVRGEQYF.

This clone was found many times. The sequenced fragment ends 3 residues before the CDR3 boundary, so the rest is inferred from the germline J gene. The chain carries TRBV19 and TRBJ1-2; 7 nucleotides match TRBD1. This CDR3 region has 13 residues. V trimming: 6 bases; J trimming: 6 bases; junction bases outside the gene matches: 7. The V gene's germline CDR1 is LNHDA and CDR2 SQIVND (reference sequence). The covered CDR3 bases are TGTGCCAGTAGAGAGGACAGGACCGATGGC. Its protein is CASREDRTDG. The full CDR3 sequence reads CASREDRTDGYTF.

This clone appeared a few times. The read finishes 3 residues shy of the CDR3 end, and the germline J gene is used to complete it. The V call is TRBV18, the J call TRBJ1-1; D is possibly TRBD1 (5 bases). The germline V gene encodes CDR1 KGHSH and CDR2 LQKENI. V lost 2 bases, J lost 5 bases, and 15 bases lay in between. The CDR3 is 15 amino acids. The CDR3 here is CASSPDDQGGTEAFF. The CDR3 DNA, read in part, is TGTGCCAGCTCACCAGACGATCAGGGAGGGACTGAA.

This clone has a handful of counts. The sequence runs out 3 residues before the end of the CDR3; the remainder is reconstructed from the germline J gene. This chain connects TRBV7-1 to TRBJ2-2; 11 bases are shared with TRBD2. TRBV7-1 is identified as an open reading frame with a role that is uncertain. The length of the CDR3 is 20 residues. V trimming: 3 bases; J trimming: 6 bases; junction bases outside the gene matches: 18. The sequenced part of the CDR3 DNA is TGTGCCAGCAGCTCTAAACCTTGGACTAGCGGGTCTCGAAGGGCCGGGGAG. Protein product: CASSSKPWTSGSRRAGE. The complete CDR3 reads CASSSKPWTSGSRRAGELFF.

Of note for this clone: The read comes to an end 3 residues before the CDR3 does, leaving the germline J gene to fill in the end. The chain combines TRBV7-9 with TRBJ2-5; the match to TRBD1 covers 7 bases. The CDR3 is made up of 14 amino acids. The V segment lost 5 bases and the J segment 1 base; nucleotides outside the gene matches: 4. The germline CDR1 and CDR2 sequences are SEHNR and FQNEAQ (reference sequence). Partial CDR3 DNA: TGTGCCAGCAGCCCCGGGACAGTCCAAGAGACC. Translated, it gives CASSPGTVQET. The complete CDR3 protein is CASSPGTVQETQYF.

This clone was observed a few times. The CDR3 end is not reached by the read, which stops 3 residues before it; the germline J gene fills it in. This chain links TRBV11-3 with TRBJ2-7, with TRBD2 matching over 11 bases. This CDR3 spans 15 amino acids. Germline V lookup: CDR1 SGHNT, CDR2 YENEEA. With V trimmed by 5 bases and J by 0 bases, 3 bases remained unmatched. The CDR3 here is CASSPSGGPSYEQYF. CDR3 DNA, as far as it was read: TGTGCCAGCAGCCCTAGCGGGGGGCCCTCCTACGAG.

Ten or more counts support this clone. The read ends 3 residues shy of where the CDR3 ends; the end is completed using the germline J gene. The J gene is TRBJ1-5, the V gene TRBV18; D call uncertain. The V end lost 6 bases, the J end lost 5 bases, and 11 bases lay between the germline ends. Germline-derived CDR1 and CDR2 are KGHSH and LQKENI. This CDR3 comprises 13 residues. The covered CDR3 bases are TGTGCCAGCTCCCTAAACGGGGATCAGCCC. It yields the protein CASSLNGDQP. The complete CDR3 sequence is CASSLNGDQPQHF.

As concerns this clone: The missing CDR3 end, 3 residues past where the read stops, is filled in from the germline J gene. The chain is built from TRBV20-1 and TRBJ2-5; D perhaps matches TRBD1 (5 bases). The CDR3 covers 15 residues. Trimming shortened V by 6 bases and J by 2 bases, and 19 bases separated the two germline ends. The germline gives CDR1 DFQATT, CDR2 SNEGSKA (reference sequence). CDR3 bases read: TGCAGTGCAAACCAGGGTCAGGGTTTTCAAGAGACC. The encoded protein is CSANQGQGFQET. The whole CDR3 is CSANQGQGFQETQYF.

The table lists this clone with many counts. The read ends 3 residues shy of where the CDR3 ends; the end is completed using the germline J gene. The chain employs TRBV20-1 and TRBJ2-1; 9 positions match TRBD2. V gave up 6 bases and J gave up 7 bases; unmatched junction bases: 13. CDR1 is DFQATT, CDR2 SNEGSKA, per germline (reference sequence). The CDR3 has 15 amino acids. Here the CDR3 reads CSASRWLAGSNEQFF. The DNA read from the CDR3 is TGCAGTGCCAGTCGCTGGCTAGCGGGGTCAAATGAG.

This clone was recorded a few times. The read stops 3 residues short of the end of the CDR3; the missing end is completed from the germline J gene. The chain has TRBV19 and TRBJ2-3; 10 nucleotides agree with TRBD2. J gave up 5 bases and V 6 bases, and 8 bases lay outside the gene matches. This CDR3 spans 15 amino acids. In germline, CDR1 is LNHDA, CDR2 SQIVND (reference sequence). CDR3 bases read: TGTGCCAGTAGGCCGGGACTAGCGTCGGGAGATACG. It is translated as CASRPGLASGDT. The full CDR3 sequence reads CASRPGLASGDTQYF.